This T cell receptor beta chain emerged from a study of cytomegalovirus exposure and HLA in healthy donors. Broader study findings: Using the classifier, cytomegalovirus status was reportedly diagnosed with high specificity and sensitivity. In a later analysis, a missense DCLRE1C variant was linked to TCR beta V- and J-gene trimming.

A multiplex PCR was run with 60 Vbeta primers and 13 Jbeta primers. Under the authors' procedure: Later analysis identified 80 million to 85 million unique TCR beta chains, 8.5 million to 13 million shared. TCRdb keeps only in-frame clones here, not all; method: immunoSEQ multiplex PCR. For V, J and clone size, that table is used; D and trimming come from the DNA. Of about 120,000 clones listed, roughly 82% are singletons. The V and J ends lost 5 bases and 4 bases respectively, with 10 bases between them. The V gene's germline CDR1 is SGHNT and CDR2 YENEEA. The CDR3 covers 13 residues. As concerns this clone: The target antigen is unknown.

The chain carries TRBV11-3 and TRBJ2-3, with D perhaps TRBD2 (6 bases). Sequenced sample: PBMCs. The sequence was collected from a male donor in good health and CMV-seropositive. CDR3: CASSRDLADTQYF. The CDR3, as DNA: TGTGCCAGCAGCCGGGACTTGGCAGATACGCAGTATTTT.